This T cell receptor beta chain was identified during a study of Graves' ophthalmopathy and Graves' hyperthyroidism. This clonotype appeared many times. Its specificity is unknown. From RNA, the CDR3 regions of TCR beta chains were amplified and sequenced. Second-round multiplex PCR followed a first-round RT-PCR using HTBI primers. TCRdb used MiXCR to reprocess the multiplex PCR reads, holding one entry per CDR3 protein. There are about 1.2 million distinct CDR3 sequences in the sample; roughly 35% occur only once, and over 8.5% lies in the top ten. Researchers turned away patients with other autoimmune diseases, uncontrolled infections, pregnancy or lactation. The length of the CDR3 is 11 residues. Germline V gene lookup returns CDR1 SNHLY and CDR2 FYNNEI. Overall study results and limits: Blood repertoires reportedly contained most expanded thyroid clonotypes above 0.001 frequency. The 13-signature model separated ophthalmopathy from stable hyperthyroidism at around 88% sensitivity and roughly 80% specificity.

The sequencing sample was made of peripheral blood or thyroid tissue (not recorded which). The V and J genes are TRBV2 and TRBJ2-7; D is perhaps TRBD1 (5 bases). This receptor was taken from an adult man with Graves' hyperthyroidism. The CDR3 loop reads CASSEEKGPFV. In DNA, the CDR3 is TGTGCCAGCAGTGAAGAGAAGGGGCCCTTCGTC.